A single sample is the source of the 32 T cell receptor beta chains below, sequenced in a study of Graves' ophthalmopathy and Graves' hyperthyroidism. RNA transcripts provided the template for amplifying TCR beta CDR3 regions. RT-PCR with HTBI primers came first, then second-round multiplex PCR. TCRdb re-called the multiplex PCR reads through MiXCR, storing one row per CDR3 protein. The sample yields a few hundred thousand distinct CDR3 sequences, about a sixth seen once. Sequenced: peripheral blood. The receptors originated from an adult woman with stable Graves' hyperthyroidism.

This clonotype came up a few times. V gene TRBV19 combines with J gene TRBJ1-5; D uncertain. This CDR3 has 15 residues. Germline values: CDR1 LNHDA, CDR2 SQIVND (reference sequence). V lost 7 bases and J lost 0, with 13 bases in between. The CDR3 here is CASNRADFSNQPQHF. CDR3 coding DNA: TGTGCCAGTAATAGGGCCGATTTTAGCAATCAGCCCCAGCATTTT.

The table lists this clonotype with many counts. The chain combines TRBV18 with TRBJ1-1; D may be TRBD1 (5 bases). Germline V gives CDR1 KGHSH, CDR2 LQKENI. The CDR3 length is 16 residues. Trimming took off 4 bases at V and 3 bases at J, with 18 bases between the two ends. CDR3 amino acids: CASSQLREIRDTEAFF. The CDR3 DNA follows: TGTGCCAGCTCACAACTCAGGGAAATTAGAGACACTGAAGCTTTCTTT.

This clonotype was counted at least ten times. This chain uses TRBV6-2 or TRBV6-3 with TRBJ2-2; 9 bases line up with TRBD1. The ends lost 5 bases at V and 6 bases at J; junction bases unmatched: 1. Germline-derived CDR1 and CDR2 are MNHEY and SVGEGT. This CDR3 spans 13 amino acids. The CDR3 loop is CASSGQGSGELFF. The CDR3, as DNA: TGTGCCAGCAGTGGACAGGGGTCCGGGGAGCTGTTTTTT.

This clonotype was counted many times. The genes are TRBV6-5 and TRBJ2-7, with TRBD1 as a possible D gene (6 bases). In germline, CDR1 is MNHEY, CDR2 SVGAGI. Trimming cost V 0 bases and J 4 bases, with 16 bases left between them. The CDR3 has 16 residues. The DNA for the CDR3 is TGTGCCAGCAGTTACTCCCCTACAGGGATAGATTACGAGCAGTACTTC. It specifies CASSYSPTGIDYEQYF.

This clonotype was found many times. V and J are TRBV12-5 and TRBJ2-4; maybe TRBD2 (6 bases). Deletions cut 5 bases from V and 0 bases from J, with 11 bases between. Germline CDR1 and CDR2: LGHNT and FRNRAP. CDR3 length equals 15 residues. CDR3 bases: TGTGCTAGTGGTGCTCAGGGACTAGCCAAAAACATTCAGTACTTC. It yields the protein CASGAQGLAKNIQYF.

This clonotype was recorded many times. The chain has TRBV28 and TRBJ1-6, with 8 nucleotides matching TRBD1. The CDR3 totals 14 residues. The germline V gene encodes CDR1 MDHEN and CDR2 SYDVKM. The V segment lost 2 bases and the J segment 8 bases; nucleotides outside the gene matches: 2. The CDR3 protein is CASSLKTGDSPLHF. The CDR3 nucleotides are TGTGCCAGCAGTTTAAAGACAGGGGATTCACCCCTCCACTTT. The full variable domain, in which reference TRBV28 and TRBJ1-6 provide the parts outside the CDR3, is DVKVTQSSRYLVKRTGEKVFLECVQDMDHENMFWYRQDPGLGLRLIYFSYDVKMKEKGDIPEGYSVSREKKERFSLILESASTNQTSMYLCASSLKTGDSPLHFGNGTRLTVT.

This clonotype has a handful of counts. The chain couples TRBV7-9 to TRBJ1-2, with D possibly being TRBD1 (5 bases). Germline values: CDR1 SEHNR, CDR2 FQNEAQ (reference sequence). Trimming pared 0 bases from V and 8 bases from J, leaving 13 bases between. The CDR3 spans 14 residues. Written as DNA, the CDR3 is TGTGCCAGCAGCTTAGCCTCGGCAGGGACCGGCTACACCTTC. Encoded protein: CASSLASAGTGYTF. The variable domain in full, completed from reference TRBV7-9 and TRBJ1-2, reads DTGVSQNPRHKITKRGQNVTFRCDPISEHNRLYWYRQTLGQGPEFLTYFQNEAQLEKSRLLSDRFSAERPKGSFSTLEIQRTEQGDSAMYLCASSLASAGTGYTFGSGTRLTVV.

This clonotype was seen only a few times. This chain links TRBV20-1 with TRBJ1-1; no clear D. The V end lost 6 bases, the J end lost 7 bases, and 9 bases lay between the germline ends. The CDR3 runs 10 residues. Per the germline V gene, CDR1 is DFQATT and CDR2 is SNEGSKA (reference sequence). The CDR3 region is CSAVQNEAFF. The CDR3, as DNA: TGCAGTGCGGTACAGAATGAAGCTTTCTTT.

This clonotype has at least ten counts. The chain carries TRBV28 and TRBJ2-7; TRBD1 matches 10 bases. This CDR3 region has 14 residues. After removal of 5 bases from V and 6 bases from J, the junction contained 7 bases not matched to a gene. CDR1 is MDHEN and CDR2 is SYDVKM in the germline V gene. Written as DNA, the CDR3 is TGTGCCAGCAGTGGGACAGGGGATTCTCCCGAGCAGTACTTC. Translating gives CASSGTGDSPEQYF.

This clonotype was observed a handful of times. The chain employs TRBV10-3 and TRBJ2-7; 13 positions match TRBD2. The CDR3 covers 16 residues. Losses at the gene ends were 2 bases for V and 4 bases for J; bases not matched to a gene: 5. Germline V gives CDR1 ENHRY, CDR2 SYGVKD. CDR3 protein: CAISERLAGGRYEQYF. The CDR3 DNA reads as TGTGCCATCAGTGAGAGACTAGCGGGAGGAAGGTACGAGCAGTACTTC.

This clonotype was seen ten or more times. This CDR3 is CASSIRQGEILRSGNTIYF. The DNA of the CDR3 is TGTGCCAGTAGTATTCGACAGGGGGAAATCTTACGCTCTGGAAACACCATATATTTT. The V call is TRBV19, the J call TRBJ1-3; 9 nucleotides agree with TRBD1. This CDR3 has 19 amino acids. With 3 bases clipped from V and 0 bases from J, the junction kept 12 bases outside the gene matches. Germline assignment: CDR1 LNHDA and CDR2 SQIVND (reference sequence).

Ten or more counts support this clonotype. The chain links TRBV3-1 to TRBJ2-7; no reliable D call. With 6 bases removed from V and 0 bases from J, the gap between germline ends came to 15 bases. Germline assignment: CDR1 LGHDT and CDR2 YNNKEL (reference sequence). The CDR3 runs to 15 residues. CDR3 amino acids: CASRPNPWSSYEQYF. CDR3 nucleotides: TGTGCCAGCAGACCTAACCCCTGGAGCTCCTACGAGCAGTACTTC.

This clonotype was found many times. The chain carries TRBV24-1 and TRBJ2-2, with 11 bases identical to TRBD1. V was clipped by 4 bases and J by 4 bases; unmatched bases: 4. Germline V CDR1 and CDR2: KGHDR, SFDVKD. This CDR3 is 16 amino acids long. The DNA for the CDR3 is TGTGCCACCAGTGACCGGACAGGGGGCGGCACCGGGGAGCTGTTTTTT. Protein: CATSDRTGGGTGELFF.

This clonotype was seen at least ten times. J is TRBJ1-2 and V is TRBV28, with 12 bases matching TRBD1. Germline V gives CDR1 MDHEN, CDR2 SYDVKM. The CDR3 contains 15 residues. V was pared by 6 bases and J by 8 bases, with 10 bases of the junction left unmatched. The CDR3, as DNA: TGTGCCAGCAGCCAGCCGCGGGACAGGGGGCACGGCTACACCTTC. Encoded protein: CASSQPRDRGHGYTF.

This clonotype has at least ten counts. The CDR3 protein is CASSLTRDRAYEQYF. In DNA, the CDR3 is TGTGCCAGCAGCTTAACGCGGGACAGAGCCTACGAGCAGTACTTC. This chain connects TRBV7-2 to TRBJ2-7; TRBD1 is a possible D gene (7 bases). The CDR3 spans 15 residues. The V gene's germline CDR1 is SGHTA and CDR2 FQGNSA. V was trimmed by 2 bases and J by 2 bases, leaving 13 bases between them.

The CDR3: CASSRGLAGNTGELFF. The CDR3 nucleotides are TGCGCCAGCAGCCGGGGGCTAGCGGGTAACACCGGGGAGCTGTTTTTT. The V gene is TRBV5-1, the J gene TRBJ2-2, with 8 bases aligning to TRBD2. The CDR3 has 16 amino acids. Germline loops: CDR1 SGHRS, CDR2 YFSETQ. With V trimmed by 4 bases and J by 2 bases, 7 bases remained unmatched.

This clonotype was observed many times. This chain links TRBV6-5 with TRBJ2-7; D is uncertain. The CDR3 spans 13 residues. V gave up 2 bases and J gave up 2 bases, with 7 bases separating them. Looked up from germline, CDR1 is MNHEY and CDR2 is SVGAGI. This chain's CDR3 is CASSYGQTYEQYF. The CDR3 region has the DNA TGTGCCAGCAGTTACGGGCAGACCTACGAGCAGTACTTC.

The V call is TRBV28, the J call TRBJ2-7; D is possibly TRBD2 (5 bases). This CDR3 is built from 14 residues. Germline-derived CDR1 and CDR2 are MDHEN and SYDVKM. V was trimmed by 4 bases and J by 6 bases, leaving 16 bases between them. The CDR3 region has the DNA TGTGCCAGCAGTTCGGACTGGCCCACCATCGAGCAGTACTTC. Translating gives CASSSDWPTIEQYF. The whole variable domain, filled in from reference TRBV28 and TRBJ2-7, reads DVKVTQSSRYLVKRTGEKVFLECVQDMDHENMFWYRQDPGLGLRLIYFSYDVKMKEKGDIPEGYSVSREKKERFSLILESASTNQTSMYLCASSSDWPTIEQYFGPGTRLTVT.

This clonotype has at least ten counts. The chain recombines TRBV12-3 or TRBV12-4 with TRBJ2-5, with 10 nucleotides matching TRBD2. J lost 1 base, V lost 7 bases, and 15 bases had no gene match. This CDR3 is 18 amino acids long. This chain's CDR3 is CASTPWASGSWGQETQYF. In DNA form, the CDR3 reads TGTGCCAGCACCCCGTGGGCTAGCGGGAGTTGGGGCCAAGAGACCCAGTACTTC.

The sample holds many counts of this clonotype. This chain connects TRBV14 to TRBJ1-2; maybe TRBD1 (5 bases). CDR3 length: 12 residues. Trimming removed 8 bases at V and 4 bases at J, with 11 bases between. Germline lookup yields CDR1 SGHDN and CDR2 FVKESK. The chain's CDR3 is CASGAGIYGYTF. The CDR3 nucleotides are TGTGCCAGCGGGGCCGGAATCTATGGCTACACCTTC.

The table lists this clonotype with many counts. J is TRBJ1-5 and V is TRBV12-3 or TRBV12-4; unclear D gene. The CDR3 extends over 13 amino acids. V was clipped by 6 bases and J by 11 bases, with 17 bases between them. CDR3 loop: CASRLDGLEAQHF. CDR3 nucleotide sequence: TGTGCCAGCAGATTGGACGGGTTAGAAGCCCAGCATTTT.

This clonotype was seen ten or more times. This sequence joins TRBV29-1 and TRBJ2-7, with D possibly being TRBD2 (6 bases). Germline CDR1 reads SQVTM; CDR2 reads ANQGSEA. The CDR3 length is 15 residues. V gave up 6 bases and J gave up 4 bases, with 22 bases separating them. CDR3 bases: TGCAGCGTCGTTGCCCCCGCCAGCGGGCGTTACGAGCAGTACTTC. Encoded protein: CSVVAPASGRYEQYF.

This clonotype was picked up one time. This sequence may be a read error, since a much larger clone differs from it by one base. This sequence joins TRBV27 and TRBJ2-7, with D possibly TRBD2 on 7 matching bases. The germline V and J ends were trimmed by 5 bases and 3 bases, with 23 bases remaining between them. CDR3 size: 17 residues. Germline CDR1 is MNHEY and CDR2 is SMNVEV (reference sequence). CDR3 sequence reads: CASSLLGSGTHFYEQYF. The DNA of the CDR3 is TGTGCCAGCAGTCTCCTTGGGAGCGGGACACACTTCTACGAGCAGTACTTC.

Details on this clonotype: A much larger clone is a single base away; this may be a read error. The CDR3 sequence is CASIQRVGLLKETQYF. The CDR3 coding sequence is TGTGCCAGCATCCAACGGGTGGGTCTCCTGAAAGAGACCCAGTACTTC. The rearrangement uses TRBV11-2 and TRBJ2-5; no definite D call. CDR1 is SGHAT and CDR2 is FQNNGV in the germline V gene. V lost 7 bases, J lost 3 bases, and 21 bases lay in between. The CDR3 has 16 residues.

This clonotype occurred many times. The chain has TRBV6-2 or TRBV6-3 and TRBJ2-5, with D possibly called TRBD1 or TRBD2 (7 bases each). V was cut by 2 bases and J by 5 bases, with 15 bases left in between. The germline V gene encodes CDR1 MNHEY and CDR2 SVGEGT. This CDR3 is built from 15 residues. CDR3 in DNA: TGTGCCAGCAGTTACGGGGAGGGGGCGTGGGAGACCCAGTACTTC. Amino acids: CASSYGEGAWETQYF.

This clonotype was recorded at least ten times. This chain links TRBV28 with TRBJ2-7, with TRBD2 matching 7 bases. The CDR3 runs 14 residues. Germline values: CDR1 MDHEN, CDR2 SYDVKM. After removal of 8 bases from V and 3 bases from J, the junction contained 10 bases not matched to a gene. The CDR3 spells CASWTASGNYEQYF. In nucleotides, the CDR3 is TGTGCCAGCTGGACTGCTAGCGGAAACTACGAGCAGTACTTC. Supplemented by reference TRBV28 and TRBJ2-7, the full variable domain reads DVKVTQSSRYLVKRTGEKVFLECVQDMDHENMFWYRQDPGLGLRLIYFSYDVKMKEKGDIPEGYSVSREKKERFSLILESASTNQTSMYLCASWTASGNYEQYFGPGTRLTVT.

This clonotype was counted many times. The gene calls are TRBV28 and TRBJ1-1; D is perhaps TRBD1 (6 bases). Trimming took 7 bases from V and 0 from J, leaving 18 bases between them. Per germline, CDR1 MDHEN and CDR2 SYDVKM. There are 16 residues in the CDR3. CDR3: CASTSQGLSVNTEAFF. CDR3 in DNA: TGTGCCAGCACCTCACAGGGTCTCTCGGTGAACACTGAAGCTTTCTTT. Full variable domain (missing parts from reference TRBV28 and TRBJ1-1): DVKVTQSSRYLVKRTGEKVFLECVQDMDHENMFWYRQDPGLGLRLIYFSYDVKMKEKGDIPEGYSVSREKKERFSLILESASTNQTSMYLCASTSQGLSVNTEAFFGQGTRLTVV.

In this sample, this clonotype turned up a few times. J is TRBJ2-1 and V is TRBV28; no definite D call. Per germline, CDR1 MDHEN and CDR2 SYDVKM. The CDR3 totals 15 residues. V shed 6 bases and J shed 0 bases, with 12 bases lying between them. CDR3 sequence reads: CASSDGRSSYNEQFF. DNA for the CDR3: TGTGCCAGCAGCGACGGACGTAGCTCCTACAATGAGCAGTTCTTC.

The chain carries TRBV4-1 and TRBJ2-7; TRBD1 agrees at 7 bases. Germline V gene lookup returns CDR1 MGHRA and CDR2 YSYEKL. The CDR3 length is 15 residues. J was trimmed by 2 bases and V by 0 bases; bases with no gene match: 4. CDR3: CASSQDGQGAYEQYF. CDR3 nucleotides: TGCGCCAGCAGCCAAGACGGGCAGGGGGCCTACGAGCAGTACTTC.

This clonotype was counted at least ten times. One junction end disagrees with the germline gene, perhaps due to a read error. The rearrangement uses TRBV12-5 and TRBJ2-4; either TRBD1 or TRBD2 may fit D (5 bases each). This CDR3 has 14 amino acids. The V gene's germline CDR1 is LGHNT and CDR2 FRNRAP. The CDR3 spells CASWDGLAKNIKYF. The CDR3 nucleotides read TGTGCTAGCTGGGACGGATTAGCCAAAAACATTAAGTACTTC.

This clonotype has just one count. The chain recombines TRBV4-1 with TRBJ2-7, with TRBD2 as a possible D gene (7 bases). Per the germline V gene, CDR1 is MGHRA and CDR2 is YSYEKL. The CDR3 has 20 residues. The V gene lost 0 bases and the J gene lost 7 bases, with 31 bases spanning the gap. The CDR3 DNA reads as TGCGCCAGCAGCCAAGATGTCTGGGGGGGCTTAGCGGGCGCTGGGGGGGAGCAGTACTTC. It encodes CASSQDVWGGLAGAGGEQYF.

This clonotype occurred many times. V and J are TRBV12-3 or TRBV12-4 and TRBJ2-1, with TRBD1 identical over 9 bases. V trimming: 3 bases; J trimming: 15 bases; junction bases outside the gene matches: 3. The CDR3 has 11 residues. The CDR3 DNA follows: TGTGCCAGCAGTTTTGGGACAGGGCTGTTCTTC. This codes for CASSFGTGLFF.